The 10 T cell receptor beta chains below come from one sample, sequenced in a study of T cell responses to AZD1222 COVID-19 vaccine. Sequencing used immunoSEQ multiplex PCR; TCRdb keeps in-frame clones, though not all of them. Counted here are about 120,000 clones, approximately 84% occurring once; the ten biggest clones make up 7.5% to 8%. The sequenced sample was peripheral blood, obtained on day 0 of AZD1222 vaccination. The source of these receptors is an adult in good health.

V usage is TRBV5-1 and J usage is TRBJ2-1, with D perhaps TRBD2 (6 bases). V lost 6 bases, J lost 9 bases, and 13 bases lay in between. CDR1 and CDR2 from the germline V gene are SGHRS and YFSETQ. The CDR3 has 12 residues. DNA for the CDR3: TGCGCCAGCAAGGGCGGGGCTACTGAGCAGTTCTTC. Translated: CASKGGATEQFF.

Concerning this clone itself: Other DNA sequences in this specimen translate into the identical CDR3. This sequence joins TRBV28 and TRBJ2-2, with no clear D. V shed 8 bases and J shed 8 bases, with 9 bases lying between them. The length of the CDR3 is 11 residues. Germline assignment: CDR1 MDHEN and CDR2 SYDVKM. CDR3 nucleotide sequence: TGTGCCAGCTCCTTTACTGGGGAGCTGTTTTTT. It encodes CASSFTGELFF.

The rearrangement uses TRBV5-1 and TRBJ2-3; 14 bases are a match to TRBD2. CDR3 length: 17 residues. With 5 bases clipped from V and 4 bases from J, the junction kept 9 bases outside the gene matches. Germline CDR1 is SGHRS and CDR2 is YFSETQ. CDR3 amino acids: CASRRLAGGPGADTQYF. For the CDR3, the DNA is TGCGCCAGCAGAAGACTAGCGGGGGGGCCGGGCGCAGATACGCAGTATTTT.

This clone appeared once. The genes are TRBV28 and TRBJ1-4; D perhaps matches TRBD1 (6 bases). CDR1 and CDR2 (germline): MDHEN, SYDVKM. Trimming took off 5 bases at V and 0 bases at J, with 13 bases between the two ends. CDR3 length: 16 residues. CDR3 bases: TGTGCCAGCAGTCTACAGACAGGAACAACTAATGAAAAACTGTTTTTT. The encoded protein is CASSLQTGTTNEKLFF.

CDR3 nucleotides: TGTGCCAGCAGTTTTTCGGGGGATACGCAGTATTTT. It yields the protein CASSFSGDTQYF. The chain carries TRBV28 and TRBJ2-3; D possibly corresponds to TRBD2 (5 bases). This CDR3 has 12 amino acids. Germline values: CDR1 MDHEN, CDR2 SYDVKM. The V and J ends lost 3 bases and 6 bases respectively, with 7 bases between them.

J is TRBJ2-3 and V is TRBV7-6; D assignment may be TRBD1 or TRBD2 (5 bases each). The germline gives CDR1 SGHVS, CDR2 FNYEAQ. V was cut by 5 bases and J by 6 bases, with 18 bases left in between. The CDR3 totals 15 residues. CDR3 amino acids: CASSHAYMGEDTQYF. As DNA, the CDR3 is TGTGCCAGCAGCCACGCCTATATGGGGGAGGATACGCAGTATTTT. The complete variable domain, with remaining parts taken from reference TRBV7-6 and TRBJ2-3, reads GAGVSQSPRYKVTKRGQDVALRCDPISGHVSLYWYRQALGQGPEFLTYFNYEAQQDKSGLPNDRFSAERPEGSISTLTIQRTEQRDSAMYRCASSHAYMGEDTQYFGPGTRLTVL.

The J gene is TRBJ2-3, the V gene TRBV29-1; no clear D gene. Germline V gene data show CDR1 as SQVTM and CDR2 as ANQGSEA. The V end was cut by 6 bases, the J end by 2 bases, with 12 bases between. This CDR3 region has 13 residues. CDR3 residues: CSVTGPATDTQYF. In DNA, the CDR3 is TGCAGCGTCACCGGCCCCGCCACAGATACGCAGTATTTT.

The V call is TRBV19, the J call TRBJ2-1; D unclear. The ends were cut back, 5 bases at V and 9 bases at J, with 8 bases in the middle. The CDR3 has 11 amino acids. Germline CDR1 and CDR2: LNHDA and SQIVND (reference sequence). In DNA form, the CDR3 reads TGTGCCAGTAGTTCCACCGGTGAGCAGTTCTTC. Amino acid sequence: CASSSTGEQFF. The variable domain in full, completed from reference TRBV19 and TRBJ2-1, reads DGGITQSPKYLFRKEGQNVTLSCEQNLNHDAMYWYRQDPGQGLRLIYYSQIVNDFQKGDIAEGYSVSREKKESFPLTVTSAQKNPTAFYLCASSSTGEQFFGPGTRLTVL.

The chain joins TRBV12-3 or TRBV12-4 to TRBJ1-6; D unresolved. Between the trimmed V and J ends, which lost 5 bases and 9 bases, there was a span of 8 bases. The CDR3 loop spans 12 amino acids. CDR3 sequence: CASSADFSPLHF. CDR3 nucleotides: TGTGCCAGCAGTGCCGACTTTTCACCCCTCCACTTT.

This clone appeared a few times. The gene calls are TRBV3-1 (or the pseudogene TRBV3-2) and TRBJ1-4; D may be TRBD1 (5 bases). From germline, CDR1 is LGHDT and CDR2 YNNKEL (reference sequence). The germline V and J ends were trimmed by 4 bases and 10 bases, with 16 bases remaining between them. The CDR3 is 14 amino acids. The CDR3 loop reads CASSPKGMQGKLFF. As DNA, the CDR3 is TGTGCCAGCAGCCCTAAAGGGATGCAGGGAAAACTGTTTTTT.